Below, 5 T cell receptor beta chains from the same sample are listed, as sequenced in a study of blood T cell repertoires in COVID-19. Clones were sequenced by immunoSEQ multiplex PCR, and TCRdb holds only the in-frame ones, with some missing. The repertoire holds 250,000 to 300,000 clones, with around 83% as singletons. The sequenced sample consisted of peripheral blood. All receptors come from a man aged 80 or over with acute or convalescent COVID-19.

The chain uses TRBV3-1 (or the pseudogene TRBV3-2) and TRBJ2-3; no clear D gene. Germline-derived CDR1 and CDR2 are LGHDT and YNNKEL (reference sequence). This CDR3 is built from 12 residues. V shed 3 bases and J shed 2 bases, with 3 bases lying between them. In nucleotides, the CDR3 is TGTGCCAGCAGCCATAACACAGATACGCAGTATTTT. This gives the protein CASSHNTDTQYF.

The chain couples TRBV2 to TRBJ2-2; the match to TRBD1 covers 9 bases. From germline, CDR1 is SNHLY and CDR2 FYNNEI. The CDR3 is 16 amino acids. Trimming at V came to 6 bases and at J to 4 bases, leaving 9 bases not matched to a gene. In DNA form, the CDR3 reads TGTGCCAGCAGGATACAGGGGGCGCGTAGCACCGGGGAGCTGTTTTTT. Translated: CASRIQGARSTGELFF.

The CDR3 DNA reads as TGTGCCAGCAGCCCCGGGACAGGGGTCCCGGAGACCCAGTACTTC. It yields the protein CASSPGTGVPETQYF. The chain joins TRBV7-2 to TRBJ2-5, with 10 nucleotides matching TRBD1. This CDR3 is 15 amino acids long. J gave up 5 bases and V 5 bases, and 8 bases lay outside the gene matches. CDR1 and CDR2 (germline): SGHTA, FQGNSA.

The chain joins TRBV9 to TRBJ2-1; 7 bases line up with TRBD2. CDR1 SGDLS and CDR2 YYNGEE come from the germline V gene. The trim removed 2 bases at V and 6 bases at J, leaving 8 bases unmatched. This CDR3 spans 15 amino acids. The CDR3 region is CASSVGRETVNEQFF. In DNA form, the CDR3 reads TGTGCCAGCAGCGTCGGGCGGGAGACGGTCAATGAGCAGTTCTTC. The full variable domain, rest sourced from reference TRBV9 and TRBJ2-1, is DSGVTQTPKHLITATGQRVTLRCSPRSGDLSVYWYQQSLDQGLQFLIQYYNGEERAKGNILERFSAQQFPDLHSELNLSSLELGDSALYFCASSVGRETVNEQFFGPGTRLTVL.

This clone was found a few times. This chain connects TRBV5-1 to TRBJ2-2; 8 bases are shared with TRBD2. The CDR3 spans 16 residues. The germline V gene encodes CDR1 SGHRS and CDR2 YFSETQ. Germline trimming cut 2 bases from V and 7 bases from J; bases unmatched to any gene: 10. CDR3 bases: TGCGCCAGCAGCTTTGGTCTCGCGGGGGGCCACGGGGAGCTGTTTTTT. Its protein product is CASSFGLAGGHGELFF.